The 4 T cell receptor beta chains given below trace back to one sample, sequenced in a study of T cell changes during pregnancy in multiple sclerosis. Clones were sequenced by immunoSEQ multiplex PCR, and TCRdb holds only the in-frame ones, with some missing. The table shows over 45,000 clones, with just over 85% occurring only once. Source: CD4+ T cells from peripheral blood mononuclear cells, taken in the second trimester of pregnancy. The receptors originated from a female donor with multiple sclerosis, enrolled in a pregnancy study.

This chain uses TRBV18 with TRBJ2-1; 8 nucleotides line up with TRBD1. The J segment lost 9 bases and the V segment lost 2 bases, leaving 9 bases of the junction unmatched. The CDR3 runs 15 residues. Germline V lookup: CDR1 KGHSH, CDR2 LQKENI. The CDR3: CASSPGQGARIEQFF. The CDR3 DNA reads TGTGCCAGCTCACCAGGGCAGGGGGCGAGAATTGAGCAGTTCTTC.

The rearrangement joins TRBV25-1 to TRBJ2-3; possible D gene TRBD2, 6 bases. The V gene's germline CDR1 is MGHDK and CDR2 SYGVNS. This CDR3 has 16 residues. Trimming left V 2 bases short and J 0 bases short, with 12 bases between. CDR3 DNA: TGTGCCAGCAGTGAACCGCCCAGCGGGAGCACAGATACGCAGTATTTT. As protein: CASSEPPSGSTDTQYF.

This clone was recorded only once. The rearrangement joins TRBV30 to TRBJ1-4; no definite D call. The germline CDR1 and CDR2 sequences are GTSNPN and SVGIG (reference sequence). The length of the CDR3 is 15 residues. Trimming stripped 2 bases from V and 4 bases from J, with 14 bases between. The CDR3 region is CAWSIGLGDNEKLFF. The CDR3 DNA sequence: TGTGCCTGGAGTATCGGACTGGGCGATAATGAAAAACTGTTTTTT.

This clone was counted only a few times. The gene calls are TRBV5-6 and TRBJ1-5; D might be TRBD1 (6 bases). Per the germline V gene, CDR1 is SGHDT and CDR2 is YYEEEE. V dropped 3 bases and J dropped 5 bases, with 18 bases sitting between them. The CDR3 spans 16 residues. In nucleotides, the CDR3 is TGTGCCAGCAGCTCCACCAACCTCCCAGGGGATCAGCCCCAGCATTTT. Residues: CASSSTNLPGDQPQHF.